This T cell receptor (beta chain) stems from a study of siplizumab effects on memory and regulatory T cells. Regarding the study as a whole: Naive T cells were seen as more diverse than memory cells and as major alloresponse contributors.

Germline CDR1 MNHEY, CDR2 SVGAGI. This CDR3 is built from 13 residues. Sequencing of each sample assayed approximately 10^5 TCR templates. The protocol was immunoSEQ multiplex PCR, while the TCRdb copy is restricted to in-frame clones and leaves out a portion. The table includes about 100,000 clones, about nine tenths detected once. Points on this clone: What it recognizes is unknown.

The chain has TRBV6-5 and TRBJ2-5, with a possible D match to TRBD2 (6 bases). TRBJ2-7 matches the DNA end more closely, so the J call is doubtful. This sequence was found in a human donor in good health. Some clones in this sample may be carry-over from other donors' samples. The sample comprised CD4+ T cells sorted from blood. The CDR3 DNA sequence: TGTGCCAGCACCTCGGGACTCATCTACGAGCAGTACTTC. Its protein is CASTSGLIYEQYF.